The next 28 T cell receptor beta chains were all read from a single sample in a study of T cells in Graves' hyperthyroidism and ophthalmopathy. TCR beta CDR3 regions were amplified from RNA. HTBI primers were the set used in a first-round RT-PCR of the TCR CDR3. TCRdb reprocessed the multiplex PCR reads via MiXCR and lists one record per CDR3 protein. The data show 700,000 to 850,000 distinct CDR3 sequences, with under 45% seen just once and roughly 30% held by the top ten. Material: blood. The receptors come from a woman between 35 and 50 years old with Graves' hyperthyroidism.

This chain uses TRBV6-1 with TRBJ1-5, with a weak D call TRBD1 (5 bases). The CDR3 is 16 residues long. The V and J ends lost 0 bases and 3 bases respectively, with 12 bases between them. Germline-derived CDR1 and CDR2 are MNHNS and SASEGT. CDR3 DNA: TGTGCCAGCAGTGAAGCAGGGGCCAGATTCAATCAGCCCCAGCATTTT. The encoded protein is CASSEAGARFNQPQHF.

The chain combines TRBV2 with TRBJ2-2, with D hard to call. V was shortened by 6 bases and J by 7 bases, with 6 bases between the two germline ends. Germline CDR1 and CDR2: SNHLY and FYNNEI. This CDR3 has 11 residues. The chain's CDR3 is CASREVGELFF. The CDR3 nucleotides are TGTGCCAGCAGAGAGGTCGGGGAGCTGTTTTTT.

The table lists this clonotype with many counts. The chain is built from TRBV20-1 and TRBJ1-2; no definite D call. Per the germline V gene, CDR1 is DFQATT and CDR2 is SNEGSKA (reference sequence). Between the trimmed V and J ends, which lost 0 bases and 8 bases, there was a span of 16 bases. This CDR3 spans 14 amino acids. CDR3 DNA: TGCAGTGCTAGAGATCGTGGCAGCTCTAGGGGCTACACCTTC. This sequence encodes CSARDRGSSRGYTF.

The CDR3 reads CASSRGDRRTNTEAFF. The CDR3 nucleotides read TGCGCCAGCAGCCGAGGAGACAGACGAACGAACACTGAAGCTTTCTTT. The chain carries TRBV4-3 and TRBJ1-1; D possibly corresponds to TRBD1 (5 bases). This CDR3 comprises 16 residues. The V gene's germline CDR1 is LGHNA and CDR2 YSLEER. The V end lost 4 bases, the J end lost 1 base, and 16 bases lay between the germline ends.

This rearrangement joins TRBV13 to TRBJ1-2, with unresolved D. Germline V gene lookup returns CDR1 PRHDT and CDR2 FYEKMQ (reference sequence). V lost 8 bases and J lost 4, with 20 bases in between. This CDR3 is built from 15 residues. The CDR3 spells CASSPPPPRSYGYTF. The CDR3 bases are TGTGCCAGCTCACCACCGCCTCCCCGGTCCTATGGCTACACCTTC.

The V and J genes are TRBV7-2 and TRBJ1-1; TRBD1 might be the D (5 bases). Trimming shortened V by 1 base and J by 4 bases, and 10 bases separated the two germline ends. The V gene's germline CDR1 is SGHTA and CDR2 FQGNSA. This CDR3 is 14 amino acids long. The CDR3 nucleotides read TGTGCCAGCAGCTTAGGCAGGGTACTCACTGAAGCTTTCTTT. Encoded protein: CASSLGRVLTEAFF.

This clonotype was seen more than once but under ten times. The V call is TRBV15, the J call TRBJ1-1; D is undetermined. This CDR3 contains 12 residues. V lost 4 bases and J lost 3, with 6 bases in between. From germline, CDR1 is LNHNV and CDR2 YYDKDF (reference sequence). The CDR3 loop reads CATSTLDTEAFF. The CDR3 bases are TGTGCCACCAGCACTTTGGACACTGAAGCTTTCTTT.

V and J are TRBV10-3 and TRBJ1-1; TRBD1 aligns across 7 bases. Germline values: CDR1 ENHRY, CDR2 SYGVKD. The CDR3 is 20 amino acids. The ends lost 2 bases at V and 1 base at J; junction bases unmatched: 19. This CDR3 reads CAISEKVDRSLNPGNTEAFF. The CDR3 region has the DNA TGTGCCATCAGTGAGAAAGTGGACAGGTCTCTTAATCCGGGGAACACTGAAGCTTTCTTT.

The table lists this clonotype with many counts. The rearrangement uses TRBV19 and TRBJ1-1; D unclear. Germline CDR1 is LNHDA and CDR2 is SQIVND (reference sequence). V shed 5 bases and J shed 4 bases, with 11 bases lying between them. This CDR3 has 13 amino acids. The DNA for the CDR3 is TGTGCCAGTAGTCCCGTCGTGGGCACTGAAGCTTTCTTT. This encodes CASSPVVGTEAFF.

With regard to this clonotype: This sequence may be a read error, since a much larger clone differs from it by one base. The chain joins TRBV20-1 to TRBJ2-7; D not resolved. The DNA end favors TRBJ2-1, so the J call may be wrong. There are 15 residues in the CDR3. In germline, CDR1 is DFQATT, CDR2 SNEGSKA (reference sequence). Written as DNA, the CDR3 is TGCAGTGCTAGACATAGCCCCACGGATTCCTACGAGCAGTTCTTC. It yields the protein CSARHSPTDSYEQFF.

This clonotype appeared many times. This chain joins TRBV10-3 and TRBJ1-5; 8 bases match TRBD1. CDR3 length: 14 residues. J was trimmed by 8 bases and V by 3 bases; bases with no gene match: 6. Germline CDR1 ENHRY, CDR2 SYGVKD. The CDR3 DNA reads TGTGCCATCAGTGAAGGACAGGGCGGGGAGCCCCAGCATTTT. Protein: CAISEGQGGEPQHF.

This clonotype was found many times. J is TRBJ1-3 and V is TRBV2, with TRBD1 identical over 8 bases. The CDR3 has 16 residues. J was trimmed by 0 bases and V by 5 bases; bases with no gene match: 6. The V gene's germline CDR1 is SNHLY and CDR2 FYNNEI. The CDR3 region has the DNA TGTGCCAGCAGTTGGGACAGGCAAACCTCTGGAAACACCATATATTTT. Translation: CASSWDRQTSGNTIYF.

The rearrangement joins TRBV7-6 to TRBJ1-6, with a possible D match to TRBD1 (5 bases). CDR3 size: 14 residues. Germline V lookup: CDR1 SGHVS, CDR2 FNYEAQ. Trimming stripped 6 bases from V and 11 bases from J, with 17 bases between. Here the CDR3 reads CASRAGGVGTPLHF. CDR3 nucleotide sequence: TGTGCCAGCAGAGCCGGGGGGGTAGGGACACCCCTCCACTTT. Together with reference TRBV7-6 and TRBJ1-6, the CDR3 gives the full variable domain: GAGVSQSPRYKVTKRGQDVALRCDPISGHVSLYWYRQALGQGPEFLTYFNYEAQQDKSGLPNDRFSAERPEGSISTLTIQRTEQRDSAMYRCASRAGGVGTPLHFGNGTRLTVT.

This clonotype has ten or more counts. The chain is built from TRBV12-5 and TRBJ1-2, with 10 bases aligning to TRBD1. Unmatched junction bases numbered 13, after V lost 7 bases and J lost 8 bases. CDR1 and CDR2 from the germline V gene are LGHNT and FRNRAP. This CDR3 comprises 15 residues. The CDR3 region has the DNA TGTGCTAGTGCCTCCCGTACCGGGACAGGGGACGGCTACACCTTC. Translated: CASASRTGTGDGYTF.

With respect to this clonotype: This may come from a read error, since a much larger clone is one base off. The chain is built from TRBV25-1 and TRBJ1-2; D is uncertain. V was trimmed by 2 bases and J by 5 bases, leaving 12 bases between them. The CDR3 extends over 14 amino acids. Germline CDR1 is MGHDK and CDR2 is SYGVNS. The CDR3 coding sequence is TGTGCCAGCAGTGAAAACCTGGCTGCTTATGGCTACACCTTC. This translates into CASSENLAAYGYTF.

At least ten counts were recorded for this clonotype. V is TRBV14 and J is TRBJ2-7, with D tentatively TRBD1 or TRBD2 (6 bases each). Germline CDR1 reads SGHDN; CDR2 reads FVKESK. The CDR3 has 13 residues. The ends were cut back, 6 bases at V and 3 bases at J, with 12 bases in the middle. CDR3 in amino acids: CASSRRGGYEQYF. As DNA, the CDR3 is TGTGCCAGCAGTCGCAGGGGAGGCTACGAGCAGTACTTC.

The J gene is TRBJ2-5, the V gene TRBV20-1; a possible D gene is TRBD2 (5 bases). The CDR3 spans 13 residues. V lost 5 bases and J 5 bases, leaving 15 bases between the germline ends. Germline-derived CDR1 and CDR2 are DFQATT and SNEGSKA (reference sequence). The CDR3 sequence: CSARTGSLETQYF. The CDR3 nucleotides are TGCAGTGCTCGAACGGGGAGCCTGGAGACCCAGTACTTC.

This clonotype was recorded a few times. The J gene is TRBJ1-1, the V gene TRBV7-8, with 7 bases matching TRBD1. This CDR3 region has 20 residues. Trimming took 3 bases from V and 5 from J; bases not matched to a gene: 24. CDR1 and CDR2 from the germline V gene are SGHVS and FQNEAQ. For the CDR3, the DNA is TGTGCCAGCAGCTTTGTCCCTCCGACAGGGATGGAGGGTGTGAGGACTGAAGCTTTCTTT. This encodes CASSFVPPTGMEGVRTEAFF.

This clonotype was seen only a few times. V is TRBV6-5 and J is TRBJ1-4; the D gene is possibly TRBD1 (5 bases). V gave up 7 bases and J gave up 7 bases, with 19 bases separating them. This CDR3 has 15 residues. The germline gives CDR1 MNHEY, CDR2 SVGAGI. CDR3 nucleotide sequence: TGTGCCAGCAAGGACATAAGTAGGACGGGTGAAAAACTGTTTTTT. Its protein is CASKDISRTGEKLFF.

V and J are TRBV13 and TRBJ1-2; 7 bases are a match to TRBD1. V lost 8 bases and J lost 8; bases outside the gene matches: 11. Germline V gene data show CDR1 as PRHDT and CDR2 as FYEKMQ (reference sequence). The CDR3 runs 13 residues. The CDR3 sequence: CASQGVGRGGYTF. CDR3 in DNA: TGTGCCAGCCAGGGGGTAGGACGGGGCGGCTACACCTTC.

CDR3 sequence reads: CASSEGLIKWDTQYF. The CDR3, as DNA: TGTGCCAGCAGTGAGGGACTGATAAAGTGGGATACGCAGTATTTT. V is TRBV2 and J is TRBJ2-3, with TRBD2 as a possible D gene (6 bases). V lost 3 bases and J 6 bases, leaving 16 bases between the germline ends. Per germline, CDR1 SNHLY and CDR2 FYNNEI. The CDR3 is 15 residues long.

The chain is built from TRBV2 and TRBJ2-7; TRBD2 matches at 11 bases. Germline assignment: CDR1 SNHLY and CDR2 FYNNEI. The CDR3 consists of 16 residues. J gave up 7 bases and V 5 bases, and 13 bases lay outside the gene matches. The CDR3 reads CASSYPVTSGGNEQYF. The CDR3 coding sequence is TGTGCCAGCAGTTACCCGGTCACTAGCGGGGGCAATGAGCAGTACTTC.

The J gene is TRBJ1-2, the V gene TRBV19; D not certain. Trimming shortened V by 9 bases and J by 5 bases, and 22 bases separated the two germline ends. CDR1 and CDR2 from the germline V gene are LNHDA and SQIVND (reference sequence). This CDR3 region has 15 residues. The CDR3 protein is CASSPDPGNMYGYTF. CDR3 in DNA: TGTGCCAGCTCCCCGGACCCCGGGAATATGTATGGCTACACCTTC. The full variable domain, in which reference TRBV19 and TRBJ1-2 provide the parts outside the CDR3, is DGGITQSPKYLFRKEGQNVTLSCEQNLNHDAMYWYRQDPGQGLRLIYYSQIVNDFQKGDIAEGYSVSREKKESFPLTVTSAQKNPTAFYLCASSPDPGNMYGYTFGSGTRLTVV.

The sample holds a few counts of this clonotype. The chain joins TRBV3-1 to TRBJ2-6; tentatively, D is TRBD2 (6 bases). The CDR3 spans 16 residues. The V end was cut by 1 base, the J end by 3 bases, with 10 bases between. CDR1 LGHDT and CDR2 YNNKEL come from the germline V gene (reference sequence). This chain's CDR3 is CASSQVGRGGANVLTF. CDR3 nucleotides: TGTGCCAGCAGCCAAGTAGGGCGGGGTGGGGCCAACGTCCTGACTTTC.

This clonotype was seen ten or more times. The chain has TRBV29-1 and TRBJ1-5; D might be TRBD1 (5 bases). Trimming pared 5 bases from V and 2 bases from J, leaving 10 bases between. CDR1 is SQVTM, CDR2 ANQGSEA, per germline. CDR3 length: 13 residues. CDR3 coding DNA: TGCAGCGTTTTCCGGGACGGCAATCAGCCCCAGCATTTT. This encodes CSVFRDGNQPQHF.

CDR3 sequence: CSVGREYEQYF. In DNA form, the CDR3 reads TGCAGCGTGGGCAGGGAATACGAGCAGTACTTC. The V and J genes are TRBV29-1 and TRBJ2-7; D perhaps matches TRBD1 (5 bases). The CDR3 length is 11 residues. The V gene lost 6 bases and the J gene lost 4 bases, with 10 bases spanning the gap. Per germline, CDR1 SQVTM and CDR2 ANQGSEA.

Notes on this clonotype: A single base separates this from a much larger clone, so it may be a read error. V and J are TRBV20-1 and TRBJ1-2; the D is unclear. V was clipped by 4 bases and J by 6 bases, with 12 bases between them. The CDR3 extends over 12 amino acids. CDR1 is DFQATT, CDR2 SNEGSKA, per germline (reference sequence). The CDR3 loop reads CSATTENHGYTF. The CDR3 region has the DNA TGCAGTGCTACTACCGAAAACCATGGCTACACCTTC.

Turning to this clonotype: This may stem from a read error, because a much larger clone lies one nucleotide away. The rearrangement uses TRBV7-8 and TRBJ2-7; the match to TRBD2 covers 7 bases. Germline lookup yields CDR1 SGHVS and CDR2 FQNEAQ. The CDR3 contains 17 residues. The CDR3, as DNA: TGTGCCAGCAGCTTAGGGGGGGGTAGACCTTTCTCCTACGAGCAGTGCTTC. It translates to CASSLGGGRPFSYEQCF.